A few counts support the clone carrying this T cell receptor (beta chain). Sorted-subset replicate PCR reactions contained roughly 200 ng DNA, corresponding to approximately 30,000 T cell genomes. Method: immunoSEQ multiplex PCR; TCRdb's copy keeps in-frame clones and lacks some. The table includes more than 1 million clones, approximately 78% detected once. This entry belongs to a study of shared clonotypes between healthy human individuals. The TCR comes from a man aged 18-30 years in good health. Some clones in this sample may be carry-over from other donors' samples. The sequenced sample was memory CD4+ T cells from PBMCs. Described subset: CD45RA-negative fraction.

The CDR3 reads CASSSSLAGADEQFF. The CDR3 coding sequence is TGTGCCAGCAGTTCGAGCTTAGCGGGAGCAGATGAGCAGTTCTTC. The chain has TRBV6-6 and TRBJ2-1; TRBD2 agrees at 9 bases. CDR1 is MNHNY, CDR2 SVGAGI, per germline (reference sequence). V lost 4 bases and J lost 8; bases outside the gene matches: 9. This CDR3 comprises 15 residues.